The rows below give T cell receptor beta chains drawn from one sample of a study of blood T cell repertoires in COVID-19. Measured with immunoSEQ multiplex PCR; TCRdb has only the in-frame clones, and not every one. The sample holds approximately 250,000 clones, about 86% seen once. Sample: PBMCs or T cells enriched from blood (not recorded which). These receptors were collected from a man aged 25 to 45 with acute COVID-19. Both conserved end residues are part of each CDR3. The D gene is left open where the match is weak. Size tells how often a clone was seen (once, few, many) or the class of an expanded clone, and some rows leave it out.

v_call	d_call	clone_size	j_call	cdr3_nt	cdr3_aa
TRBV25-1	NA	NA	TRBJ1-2	TGTGCCAGCAGTGAGGTCCAGGGGAATGGAGATGGCTACACCTTC	CASSEVQGNGDGYTF
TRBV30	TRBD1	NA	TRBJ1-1	TGTGCCTGGAGTAAGGACAGGGAAGCTTTCTTT	CAWSKDREAFF
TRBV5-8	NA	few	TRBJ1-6	TGTGCCAGCAGGGCGGAGTCACCCCTCCACTTT	CASRAESPLHF
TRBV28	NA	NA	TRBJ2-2	TGTGCCAGCAGTTTTGGGCAGGTGAACACCGGGGAGCTGTTTTTT	CASSFGQVNTGELFF
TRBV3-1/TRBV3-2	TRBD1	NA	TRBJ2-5	TGTGCCAGCACCCAGCCGGGACAGCAAGAGACCCAGTACTTC	CASTQPGQQETQYF
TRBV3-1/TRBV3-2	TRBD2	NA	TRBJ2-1	TGTGCCAGCAGCCAAGGACTAGCGTACTATAATGAGCAGTTCTTC	CASSQGLAYYNEQFF
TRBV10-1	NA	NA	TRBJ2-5	TGCGCCAGTCCTACTAAACCGGGACTCGCACAGGAGACCCAGTACTTC	CASPTKPGLAQETQYF
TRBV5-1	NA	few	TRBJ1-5	TGCGCCAGCAGCTTGGGGCACAATCAGCCCCAGCATTTT	CASSLGHNQPQHF
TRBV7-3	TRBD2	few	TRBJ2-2	TGTGCCAGCAGCTTAAGGTCTAGCGGGGCTCCTTCCACCGGGGAGCTGTTTTTT	CASSLRSSGAPSTGELFF
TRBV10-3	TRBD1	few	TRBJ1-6	TGTGCCATCAAGTCGGCGGGGACAGGGAAAAATTCACCCCTCCACTTT	CAIKSAGTGKNSPLHF
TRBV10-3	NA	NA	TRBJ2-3	TGTGCCATCAAGCCGTTTACTAGCACAGATACGCAGTATTTT	CAIKPFTSTDTQYF
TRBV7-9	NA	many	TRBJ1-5	TGTGCCAGGTGGGTGCGGGGGAGGCATTTT	CARWVRGRHF
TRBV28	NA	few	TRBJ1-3	TGTGCCAGCAGGGTAGGGAGAACCATATATTTT	CASRVGRTIYF
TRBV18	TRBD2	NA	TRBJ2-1	TGTGCCAGCTCAGCAAGGACTAGCGGGGACACCTACAATGAGCAGTTCTTC	CASSARTSGDTYNEQFF
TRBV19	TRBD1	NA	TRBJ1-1	TGTGCCAGTAGTATGAGGACAGGCGGAGGGGCTGAAGCTTTCTTT	CASSMRTGGGAEAFF
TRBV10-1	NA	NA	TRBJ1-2	TGCGCCAGCAGTGAAGGCCGGGCTAACTATGGCTACACCTTC	CASSEGRANYGYTF
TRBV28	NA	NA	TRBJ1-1	TGTGCCAGCAGCGAGGTTGTCACGGGCACTGAAGCTTTCTTT	CASSEVVTGTEAFF
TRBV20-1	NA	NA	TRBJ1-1	TGCAGGCCCCAACAGGGCACTGAAGCTTTCTTT	CRPQQGTEAFF
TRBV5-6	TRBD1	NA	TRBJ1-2	TGTGCCAGCAGGGAGGCGGGACAGTCTCATTATGGCTACACCTTC	CASREAGQSHYGYTF
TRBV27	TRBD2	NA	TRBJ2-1	TGTGCCAGCAGTCTAAGCCTAGCGGGGAGCGACAATGAGCAGTTCTTC	CASSLSLAGSDNEQFF
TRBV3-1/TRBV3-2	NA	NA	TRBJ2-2	TGTGCCAGCAGCCAAGACTGGCGGATTCCGGGGGAGCTGTTTTTT	CASSQDWRIPGELFF
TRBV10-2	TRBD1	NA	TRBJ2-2	TGCGCCAGCAGGGAATGGGACAGCTGGACCGGGGAGCTGTTTTTT	CASREWDSWTGELFF
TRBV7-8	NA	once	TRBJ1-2	TGTGCCAGCAGCTTAGCGGGGGCTGTCTATGGCTACACCTTC	CASSLAGAVYGYTF
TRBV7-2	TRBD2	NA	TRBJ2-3	TGTGCCAGCAGCCCATTCAGCGGGACTAGCACAGATACGCAGTATTTT	CASSPFSGTSTDTQYF
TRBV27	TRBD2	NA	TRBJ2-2	TGTGCCAGCACCGTCGCGGCGGGGGGTTACGGGGAGCTGTTTTTT	CASTVAAGGYGELFF
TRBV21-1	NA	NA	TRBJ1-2	TGTGCCAGCAGCGGGACAGACATCGGCTACACCTTC	CASSGTDIGYTF
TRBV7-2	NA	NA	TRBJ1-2	TGTGCCAGCAGCCTCCCGGGGGCTAACTATGGCTACACCTTC	CASSLPGANYGYTF
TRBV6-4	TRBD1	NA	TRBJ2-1	TGTGCCAGCAGTGACACGGGACAGATAGAAAATGAGCAGTTCTTC	CASSDTGQIENEQFF
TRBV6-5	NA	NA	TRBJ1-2	TGTGCCAGCAGTTACTCGAAGGGGATCTATGGCTACACCTTC	CASSYSKGIYGYTF
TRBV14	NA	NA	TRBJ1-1	TGTGCCAGCAGCCAAACCAGGGGTTGGACTGAAGCTTTCTTT	CASSQTRGWTEAFF
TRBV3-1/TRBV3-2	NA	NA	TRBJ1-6	TGTGCCAGCGGTTCCGTCTCGACAGGCGGTACACCCCTCCACTTT	CASGSVSTGGTPLHF
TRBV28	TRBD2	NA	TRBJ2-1	TGTGCCAGCACGGGGCTACCGGGGGGGTACAATGAGCAGTTCTTC	CASTGLPGGYNEQFF
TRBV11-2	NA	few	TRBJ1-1	TGTGCCAGCAGCTTAACTAGGACTGAAGCTTTCTTT	CASSLTRTEAFF
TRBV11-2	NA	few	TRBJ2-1	TGTGCCAGCAGCTTATCTGGGGGGAGGCCCACCTACAATGAGCAGTTCTTC	CASSLSGGRPTYNEQFF
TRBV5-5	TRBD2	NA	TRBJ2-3	TGTGCCAGCAGCTTGGCACTAGCGGGAGCCAGGGCGGATACGCAGTATTTT	CASSLALAGARADTQYF
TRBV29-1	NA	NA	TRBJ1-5	TGCAGCGTTATACAACACAGGGACAACCTTATTCAGCCCCAGCATTTT	CSVIQHRDNLIQPQHF
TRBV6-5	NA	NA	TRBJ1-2	TGTGCCAGCAGAATCCTCGGGCAGGGGAGAGGCTACACCTTC	CASRILGQGRGYTF
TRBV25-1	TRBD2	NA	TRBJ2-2	TGTGCCAGCAGTGACCCTCAGGCTAGCGGAGACACCGGGGAGCTGTTTTTT	CASSDPQASGDTGELFF
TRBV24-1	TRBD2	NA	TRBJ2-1	TGTGCCACCAGTGATATGACTAGCGGGAGAAGGGATGAGCAGTTCTTC	CATSDMTSGRRDEQFF